The 29 T cell receptor beta chains below all came from one sample that was sequenced in a study of blood T cells in healthy people across ages. A sample-barcoded 5' primer and a J-beta primer mix were used in a second PCR of roughly 7 to 12 cycles. MiXCR was run by TCRdb on the 5' RACE reads, yielding one entry per CDR3 protein. The sample holds about 970,000 distinct CDR3 sequences; roughly 51% are singletons and the top ten take over 20%. Sequencing was carried out using blood. Receptors were obtained from a woman in her sixties in good health.

The V gene is TRBV6-6, the J gene TRBJ2-7; the D gene is possibly TRBD1 (6 bases). This CDR3 region has 12 residues. Germline CDR1 and CDR2: MNHNY and SVGAGI (reference sequence). With 8 bases removed from V and 5 bases from J, the gap between germline ends came to 13 bases. The DNA of the CDR3 is TGTGCCAGCGGCGAGGGGGTCGACGAGCAGTACTTC. Translating it yields CASGEGVDEQYF.

The chain joins TRBV28 to TRBJ2-1; no clear D gene. Germline CDR1 and CDR2: MDHEN and SYDVKM. The CDR3 is made up of 13 amino acids. V dropped 2 bases and J dropped 10 bases, with 12 bases sitting between them. The CDR3 DNA sequence: TGTGCCAGCAGTTTACGATCTAGGAGAGAGCAGTTCTTC. As protein: CASSLRSRREQFF.

The CDR3 is CSAVYSNSNQPQHF. DNA of the CDR3: TGCAGTGCCGTATACAGTAATAGCAATCAGCCCCAGCATTTT. J is TRBJ1-5 and V is TRBV20-1; D is undetermined. The germline V gene encodes CDR1 DFQATT and CDR2 SNEGSKA (reference sequence). The CDR3 sequence is 14 residues long. Trimming removed 6 bases from V and 0 bases from J, with 12 bases in between.

The rearrangement links TRBV7-6 to TRBJ2-7; 9 bases line up with TRBD1. V lost 5 bases, J lost 12 bases, and 11 bases stayed unmatched. Germline V lookup: CDR1 SGHVS, CDR2 FNYEAQ. The CDR3 runs 13 residues. CDR3 DNA: TGTGCCAGCAGCCCAGGGACAGGGAGTTTATTGTACTTC. Encoded protein: CASSPGTGSLLYF.

There are a few counts of this clonotype. The chain combines TRBV20-1 with TRBJ1-4; tentative D call: TRBD1 (5 bases). The length of the CDR3 is 12 residues. Germline lookup yields CDR1 DFQATT and CDR2 SNEGSKA (reference sequence). Trimming cost V 2 bases and J 5 bases, with 6 bases left between them. Written as DNA, the CDR3 is TGCAGTGCTAGACGGGGGAATGAAAAACTGTTTTTT. This gives the protein CSARRGNEKLFF.

This clonotype was observed a few times. This chain uses TRBV12-3 or TRBV12-4 with TRBJ2-1; D uncertain. The CDR3 runs to 11 residues. Between the trimmed V and J ends, which lost 6 bases and 6 bases, there was a span of 6 bases. The CDR3 nucleotides read TGTGCCAGCAGGCTAGTCAATGAGCAGTTCTTC. This translates into CASRLVNEQFF.

The chain recombines TRBV29-1 with TRBJ2-1; tentative D call: TRBD1 (5 bases). The V end lost 4 bases, the J end lost 0 bases, and 13 bases lay between the germline ends. The CDR3 is made up of 15 amino acids. The germline CDR1 and CDR2 sequences are SQVTM and ANQGSEA. CDR3 loop: CSVGGGDSSYNEQFF. The CDR3 DNA reads TGCAGCGTTGGGGGCGGAGACAGCTCCTACAATGAGCAGTTCTTC.

The rearrangement links TRBV24-1 to TRBJ2-3; D uncertain. V was shortened by 0 bases and J by 5 bases, with 5 bases between the two germline ends. Germline V gene data show CDR1 as KGHDR and CDR2 as SFDVKD. The length of the CDR3 is 13 residues. In nucleotides, the CDR3 is TGTGCCACCAGTGATTTGTGGGGAGATACGCAGTATTTT. Translation: CATSDLWGDTQYF.

This clonotype was seen once. This chain connects TRBV7-6 to TRBJ2-5; 9 bases are a match to TRBD2. The CDR3 loop spans 16 amino acids. Per germline, CDR1 SGHVS and CDR2 FNYEAQ. V was clipped by 1 base and J by 0 bases; unmatched bases: 3. The CDR3 region has the DNA TGTGCCAGCAGCTTAGGTCCTAGCGGGAACCAAGAGACCCAGTACTTC. Its protein is CASSLGPSGNQETQYF. Drawing the rest from reference TRBV7-6 and TRBJ2-5, the complete variable domain is GAGVSQSPRYKVTKRGQDVALRCDPISGHVSLYWYRQALGQGPEFLTYFNYEAQQDKSGLPNDRFSAERPEGSISTLTIQRTEQRDSAMYRCASSLGPSGNQETQYFGPGTRLLVL.

The chain joins TRBV5-1 to TRBJ2-4; D possibly uses TRBD1 or TRBD2 (6 bases each). Per germline, CDR1 SGHRS and CDR2 YFSETQ. There are 16 residues in the CDR3. V dropped 5 bases and J dropped 3 bases, with 18 bases sitting between them. In DNA, the CDR3 is TGCGCCAGCAGGTCGGGCCTAGGGGGAGGCAAAAACATTCAGTACTTC. Translating it yields CASRSGLGGGKNIQYF. Together with reference TRBV5-1 and TRBJ2-4, the CDR3 gives the full variable domain: KAGVTQTPRYLIKTRGQQVTLSCSPISGHRSVSWYQQTPGQGLQFLFEYFSETQRNKGNFPGRFSGRQFSNSRSEMNVSTLELGDSALYLCASRSGLGGGKNIQYFGAGTRLSVL.

This clonotype was counted only a few times. The chain is built from TRBV7-9 and TRBJ2-7, with D possibly matching TRBD2 (6 bases). The CDR3 totals 19 residues. Per the germline V gene, CDR1 is SEHNR and CDR2 is FQNEAQ (reference sequence). V shed 5 bases and J shed 2 bases, with 28 bases lying between them. This chain's CDR3 is CASSLTPFGRRETTYEQYF. As DNA, the CDR3 is TGTGCCAGCAGCCTTACCCCGTTTGGAAGGAGGGAAACTACCTACGAGCAGTACTTC.

This clonotype was counted a few times. The J gene is TRBJ2-5, the V gene TRBV20-1; 7 bases align to TRBD1. V shed 3 bases and J 5 bases; nucleotides not matched to a gene: 6. Germline V lookup: CDR1 DFQATT, CDR2 SNEGSKA (reference sequence). The CDR3 is 13 residues long. The CDR3 is CSASRTGSETQYF. In DNA form, the CDR3 reads TGCAGTGCTAGCCGGACAGGTTCCGAGACCCAGTACTTC.

This chain joins TRBV20-1 and TRBJ1-6, with D perhaps TRBD1 (6 bases). The CDR3 contains 15 residues. Trimming removed 4 bases from V and 6 bases from J, with 16 bases in between. CDR1 is DFQATT, CDR2 SNEGSKA, per germline (reference sequence). The CDR3 protein is CSATGAANRNSPLHF. Here the CDR3 DNA reads TGCAGTGCTACGGGGGCAGCGAACCGTAATTCACCCCTCCACTTT.

The rearrangement links TRBV5-8 to TRBJ2-5, with D maybe TRBD1 (6 bases). The last part of the DNA fits TRBJ2-7 better; the J call may be wrong. The length of the CDR3 is 15 residues. From germline, CDR1 is SGHTS and CDR2 YDEGEE. For the CDR3, the DNA is TGTGCCAGCAGGGAGACGAGAGGACAGCACTACGAGCAGTACTTC. The encoded protein is CASRETRGQHYEQYF.

This clonotype was detected only a few times. V usage is TRBV14 and J usage is TRBJ1-2; no definite D call. Germline values: CDR1 SGHDN, CDR2 FVKESK. Trimming took 1 base from V and 8 from J, leaving 17 bases between them. The CDR3 length is 15 residues. For the CDR3, the DNA is TGTGCCAGCAGCCAAGGAGGCAGACCCCTCCGCGGCTACACCTTC. Protein product: CASSQGGRPLRGYTF.

The chain combines TRBV20-1 with TRBJ2-4; perhaps TRBD1 as D (6 bases). Germline V gene lookup returns CDR1 DFQATT and CDR2 SNEGSKA (reference sequence). V lost 6 bases to trimming and J lost 13 bases, with 19 bases between them. The CDR3 extends over 12 amino acids. The CDR3 loop is CSAGLRGGLQYF. The CDR3 DNA sequence: TGCAGTGCCGGACTGCGAGGGGGTTTACAGTACTTC.

This chain joins TRBV14 and TRBJ2-7; TRBD1 or TRBD2 may be the D gene (6 bases each). Near its end, the DNA agrees better with TRBJ2-5, so the J call may be wrong. The germline CDR1 and CDR2 sequences are SGHDN and FVKESK. This CDR3 region has 16 residues. The CDR3 sequence: CASSLGGDTYLETQYF. In nucleotides, the CDR3 is TGTGCCAGCAGCCTTGGCGGGGACACCTATTTGGAGACCCAGTACTTC.

This sequence joins TRBV4-1 and TRBJ2-5; TRBD2 matches at 11 bases. The trim removed 4 bases at V and 3 bases at J, leaving 4 bases unmatched. Germline V gene lookup returns CDR1 MGHRA and CDR2 YSYEKL. This CDR3 comprises 15 residues. The CDR3 loop is CASSRPGLAEETQYF. For the CDR3, the DNA is TGCGCCAGCAGCCGACCGGGACTAGCGGAAGAGACCCAGTACTTC.

This clonotype was seen a single time. This chain uses TRBV12-3 or TRBV12-4 with TRBJ2-1; 10 bases fit TRBD2. The CDR3 loop spans 18 amino acids. V was pared by 7 bases and J by 0 bases, with 12 bases of the junction left unmatched. CDR3 sequence reads: CASTVRNLAGGSYNEQFF. DNA of the CDR3: TGTGCCAGCACCGTCCGGAATTTAGCGGGGGGCTCCTACAATGAGCAGTTCTTC.

The chain carries TRBV29-1 and TRBJ1-5, with D perhaps matching TRBD1 (5 bases). V was cut by 4 bases and J by 4 bases, with 8 bases left in between. From germline, CDR1 is SQVTM and CDR2 ANQGSEA. There are 12 residues in the CDR3. CDR3 region: CSVGGRNQPQHF. CDR3 nucleotides: TGCAGCGTTGGGGGGAGAAATCAGCCCCAGCATTTT.

This clonotype was observed many times. The chain combines TRBV7-9 with TRBJ1-1; D gene uncertain. CDR1 and CDR2 from the germline V gene are SEHNR and FQNEAQ (reference sequence). V was shortened by 1 base and J by 0 bases, with 0 bases between the two germline ends. This CDR3 is 12 amino acids long. The CDR3 coding sequence is TGTGCCAGCAGCTTAGTGAACACTGAAGCTTTCTTT. Protein sequence: CASSLVNTEAFF.

J is TRBJ1-2 and V is TRBV4-1, with TRBD1 identical over 8 bases. This CDR3 region has 16 residues. CDR1 and CDR2 from the germline V gene are MGHRA and YSYEKL. Unmatched junction bases numbered 13, after V lost 1 base and J lost 9 bases. The CDR3 here is CASSQVGRGQASRYTF. For the CDR3, the DNA is TGCGCCAGCAGCCAAGTAGGGCGGGGACAGGCCTCGCGCTACACCTTC.

The chain has TRBV11-2 and TRBJ2-7; tentatively, D is TRBD2 (5 bases). The CDR3 loop spans 12 amino acids. Trimming removed 10 bases at V and 3 bases at J, with 13 bases between. CDR1 is SGHAT and CDR2 is FQNNGV in the germline V gene. CDR3 coding DNA: TGTGCCACCGAGGGTCCTCTCTACGAGCAGTACTTC. It is translated as CATEGPLYEQYF.

V gene TRBV28 combines with J gene TRBJ2-7; tentative D call: TRBD1 (5 bases). Germline loops: CDR1 MDHEN, CDR2 SYDVKM. The CDR3 spans 15 residues. V lost 3 bases and J lost 1, with 13 bases in between. In DNA, the CDR3 is TGTGCCAGCAGTTTCTTTGGGGCCAGGTCCTACGAGCAGTACTTC. It encodes CASSFFGARSYEQYF. The variable domain in full, with the rest retrieved from reference TRBV28 and TRBJ2-7, is DVKVTQSSRYLVKRTGEKVFLECVQDMDHENMFWYRQDPGLGLRLIYFSYDVKMKEKGDIPEGYSVSREKKERFSLILESASTNQTSMYLCASSFFGARSYEQYFGPGTRLTVT.

The V and J genes are TRBV29-1 and TRBJ2-7, with D maybe TRBD1 (6 bases). V dropped 5 bases and J dropped 3 bases, with 14 bases sitting between them. The CDR3 runs to 13 residues. Per germline, CDR1 SQVTM and CDR2 ANQGSEA. This chain's CDR3 is CSVRQEEVYEQYF. DNA of the CDR3: TGCAGCGTTAGACAGGAAGAGGTCTACGAGCAGTACTTC.

This clonotype was found a few times. The chain carries TRBV7-2 and TRBJ2-1; no definite D call. V was trimmed by 1 base and J by 7 bases, leaving 8 bases between them. The V gene's germline CDR1 is SGHTA and CDR2 FQGNSA. The CDR3 is 13 amino acids. CDR3 sequence reads: CASSLERYNEQFF. CDR3 DNA sequence: TGTGCCAGCAGCTTAGAGAGGTATAATGAGCAGTTCTTC.

The chain recombines TRBV28 with TRBJ2-3; a weak D match, TRBD2 (6 bases). The CDR3 has 14 amino acids. Trimming cost V 5 bases and J 10 bases, with 19 bases left between them. Germline lookup yields CDR1 MDHEN and CDR2 SYDVKM. The CDR3 spells CASSTRTNLSAQYF. CDR3 DNA: TGTGCCAGCAGTACCCGGACTAATCTCAGCGCGCAGTATTTT.

A note on this clonotype: At one end, the junction sequence differs from germline, possibly due to a read error. V usage is TRBV20-1 and J usage is TRBJ2-5, with 12 bases that match TRBD1. The J call could be wrong; TRBJ2-7 is a better fit for the DNA end. The CDR3 is 14 residues long. Germline V gene lookup returns CDR1 DFQATT and CDR2 SNEGSKA (reference sequence). The DNA of the CDR3 is TGCAGTACTAGAGGGACAGGGGGCGCATACGAGCAGTACTTC. Residues: CSTRGTGGAYEQYF.

At least ten counts were recorded for this clonotype. This chain connects TRBV9 to TRBJ2-5; 10 bases map to TRBD1. With 1 base clipped from V and 5 bases from J, the junction kept 8 bases outside the gene matches. The CDR3 spans 16 residues. Germline V gene sequence: CDR1 SGDLS, CDR2 YYNGEE. CDR3 nucleotide sequence: TGTGCCAGCAGCGTAAATCCGACAGGGGGCTGGGAGACCCAGTACTTC. This encodes CASSVNPTGGWETQYF.